A selection of T cell receptor beta chains follows, all from one sample in a study of T-cell memory formation after mild COVID-19. TCRdb fed the 5' RACE reads into MiXCR, producing one record per CDR3 protein. In the table there are 350,000 to 400,000 distinct CDR3 sequences, roughly 20% of which are singletons. The specimen was PBMCs or a T cell subset sorted from them (not recorded which). The receptor source for this set is an adult woman who had mild COVID-19 (a few samples of this study predate the infection). Cell type and time point are not known. CDR3s include the opening cysteine and the closing phenylalanine or tryptophan. The order of the fields is J gene, clone size, D gene, CDR3 length, V gene, CDR3 protein, CDR3 DNA. The D gene is left open where the match is weak. Clone sizes are given selectively: once, few, many, or a class where the clone is expanded.

j_gene: TRBJ2-1
abundance: -
d_gene: TRBD2
len: 14
v_gene: TRBV3-1
CDR3aa: CASSHSGGYNEQFF
CDR3nt: TGTGCCAGCAGCCATAGCGGGGGCTACAATGAGCAGTTCTTC

j_gene: TRBJ2-3
abundance: many
d_gene: TRBD1
len: 15
v_gene: TRBV18
CDR3aa: CASSPSGTGTDTQYF
CDR3nt: TGTGCCAGCTCACCTTCCGGGACAGGGACAGATACGCAGTATTTT

j_gene: TRBJ2-3
abundance: few
d_gene: TRBD2
len: 13
v_gene: TRBV6-2/TRBV6-3
CDR3aa: CASKRDLGDTQYF
CDR3nt: TGTGCCAGCAAGCGGGACCTAGGGGATACGCAGTATTTT

j_gene: TRBJ2-1
abundance: -
d_gene: TRBD1
len: 15
v_gene: TRBV7-2
CDR3aa: CASSHGQGSYNEQFF
CDR3nt: TGTGCCAGCAGCCATGGACAGGGCTCCTACAATGAGCAGTTCTTC

j_gene: TRBJ1-1
abundance: -
d_gene: -
len: 15
v_gene: TRBV4-2
CDR3aa: CASSQENPMNTEAFF
CDR3nt: TGTGCCAGCAGCCAAGAAAATCCTATGAACACTGAAGCTTTCTTT

j_gene: TRBJ2-7
abundance: -
d_gene: TRBD2
len: 18
v_gene: TRBV7-6
CDR3aa: CASSSGLAGGYDVYEQYF
CDR3nt: TGTGCCAGCAGCAGCGGACTAGCGGGAGGGTACGACGTCTACGAGCAGTACTTC

j_gene: TRBJ1-5
abundance: -
d_gene: TRBD1
len: 16
v_gene: TRBV7-9
CDR3aa: CASSSLPGQSNQPQHF
CDR3nt: TGTGCCAGCAGCTCGCTACCGGGACAGAGCAATCAGCCCCAGCATTTT

j_gene: TRBJ2-1
abundance: -
d_gene: TRBD2
len: 15
v_gene: TRBV9
CDR3aa: CASSVNSGGAFEQFF
CDR3nt: TGTGCCAGCAGCGTAAATAGCGGGGGGGCCTTTGAGCAGTTCTTC

j_gene: TRBJ2-5
abundance: -
d_gene: -
len: 13
v_gene: TRBV4-3
CDR3aa: CASSQDQQETQYF
CDR3nt: TGCGCCAGCAGCCAAGACCAGCAAGAGACCCAGTACTTC

j_gene: TRBJ1-5
abundance: few
d_gene: -
len: 13
v_gene: TRBV6-5
CDR3aa: CASSYSRHQPQHF
CDR3nt: TGTGCCAGCAGTTACTCCAGGCATCAGCCCCAGCATTTT

j_gene: TRBJ2-5
abundance: few
d_gene: -
len: 13
v_gene: TRBV7-3
CDR3aa: CASSSSNQETQYF
CDR3nt: TGTGCCAGCAGCTCCTCTAATCAAGAGACCCAGTACTTC

j_gene: TRBJ2-2
abundance: -
d_gene: TRBD1
len: 15
v_gene: TRBV27
CDR3aa: CASSRDSMGTGELFF
CDR3nt: TGTGCCAGCAGCCGGGACAGTATGGGCACCGGGGAGCTGTTTTTT

j_gene: TRBJ1-1
abundance: once
d_gene: -
len: 15
v_gene: TRBV19
CDR3aa: CASSIVAGPFSEAFF
CDR3nt: TGTGCCAGTAGTATAGTGGCAGGGCCCTTTTCTGAAGCTTTCTTT

j_gene: TRBJ2-3
abundance: -
d_gene: TRBD2
len: 15
v_gene: TRBV25-1
CDR3aa: CASSDSGIHVDTQYF
CDR3nt: TGTGCCAGCAGTGATAGCGGGATCCATGTAGATACGCAGTATTTT

j_gene: TRBJ2-7
abundance: -
d_gene: -
len: 13
v_gene: TRBV29-1
CDR3aa: CSVGGRDSYEQYF
CDR3nt: TGCAGCGTTGGAGGGCGGGACTCCTACGAGCAGTACTTC

j_gene: TRBJ2-7
abundance: many
d_gene: TRBD2
len: 13
v_gene: TRBV20-1
CDR3aa: CSGTSGSWYEQYF
CDR3nt: TGCAGTGGGACTAGCGGGAGTTGGTACGAGCAGTACTTC

j_gene: TRBJ2-7
abundance: -
d_gene: TRBD2
len: 16
v_gene: TRBV16
CDR3aa: CASSQWGGRLPYEQYF
CDR3nt: TGTGCCAGCAGCCAATGGGGCGGGAGGCTTCCCTACGAGCAGTACTTC

j_gene: TRBJ2-3
abundance: few
d_gene: -
len: 15
v_gene: TRBV7-2
CDR3aa: CASSQQSLSTDTQYF
CDR3nt: TGTGCCAGCAGCCAACAGAGTCTTAGCACAGATACGCAGTATTTT

j_gene: TRBJ2-3
abundance: -
d_gene: -
len: 15
v_gene: TRBV7-8
CDR3aa: CASSLASRGRDTQYF
CDR3nt: TGTGCCAGCAGCTTAGCGTCGCGGGGGCGAGATACGCAGTATTTT

j_gene: TRBJ1-2
abundance: -
d_gene: -
len: 12
v_gene: TRBV7-2
CDR3aa: CASSVQNYGYTF
CDR3nt: TGTGCCAGCAGCGTACAGAATTATGGCTACACCTTC

j_gene: TRBJ2-1
abundance: few
d_gene: -
len: 12
v_gene: TRBV29-1
CDR3aa: CSVLGTYNEQFF
CDR3nt: TGCAGCGTTCTGGGGACCTACAATGAGCAGTTCTTC

j_gene: TRBJ2-1
abundance: few
d_gene: -
len: 14
v_gene: TRBV5-1
CDR3aa: CASSMGTYYNEQFF
CDR3nt: TGCGCCAGCAGCATGGGGACCTATTACAATGAGCAGTTCTTC

j_gene: TRBJ2-7
abundance: -
d_gene: TRBD1
len: 14
v_gene: TRBV7-3
CDR3aa: CASSIVGTGGEQYF
CDR3nt: TGTGCCAGCAGCATCGTCGGGACAGGGGGCGAGCAGTACTTC

j_gene: TRBJ1-1
abundance: few
d_gene: TRBD1
len: 18
v_gene: TRBV7-7
CDR3aa: CASSSLPTGQGANTEAFF
CDR3nt: TGTGCTAGCAGCTCCTTACCTACGGGACAGGGGGCGAACACTGAAGCTTTCTTT

j_gene: TRBJ1-6
abundance: few
d_gene: -
len: 13
v_gene: TRBV2
CDR3aa: CASSSGPNSPLHF
CDR3nt: TGTGCCAGCAGTTCAGGGCCTAATTCACCCCTCCACTTT

j_gene: TRBJ2-4
abundance: many
d_gene: -
len: 14
v_gene: TRBV29-1
CDR3aa: CSVEDMGPKNIQYF
CDR3nt: TGCAGCGTTGAAGATATGGGTCCCAAAAACATTCAGTACTTC

j_gene: TRBJ2-1
abundance: -
d_gene: TRBD2
len: 16
v_gene: TRBV3-1
CDR3aa: CASTQGRASPYNEQFF
CDR3nt: TGTGCCAGCACCCAAGGGAGGGCCTCGCCCTACAATGAGCAGTTCTTC

j_gene: TRBJ2-3
abundance: few
d_gene: -
len: 16
v_gene: TRBV7-9
CDR3aa: CASSLAWASGTDTQYF
CDR3nt: TGTGCCAGCAGCTTAGCTTGGGCTAGCGGCACAGATACGCAGTATTTT

j_gene: TRBJ1-2
abundance: -
d_gene: -
len: 13
v_gene: TRBV29-1
CDR3aa: CSVEGGLNYGYTF
CDR3nt: TGCAGCGTTGAAGGGGGGCTGAACTATGGCTACACCTTC

j_gene: TRBJ2-1
abundance: -
d_gene: TRBD2
len: 14
v_gene: TRBV12-3/TRBV12-4
CDR3aa: CASKPGLDNNEQFF
CDR3nt: TGTGCCAGCAAACCGGGACTAGACAACAATGAGCAGTTCTTC

j_gene: TRBJ2-2
abundance: -
d_gene: -
len: 15
v_gene: TRBV7-6
CDR3aa: CASSPPTGPTGELFF
CDR3nt: TGTGCCAGCAGCCCGCCCACAGGGCCCACCGGGGAGCTGTTTTTT

j_gene: TRBJ2-7
abundance: few
d_gene: TRBD2
len: 14
v_gene: TRBV18
CDR3aa: CASSPSGSNYEQYF
CDR3nt: TGTGCCAGCTCGCCCAGCGGGAGTAACTACGAGCAGTACTTC